This is a list of T cell receptor beta chains from one sample in a study of blood T cell repertoires in COVID-19. Profiled with immunoSEQ multiplex PCR; TCRdb holds only in-frame clones, not every one. The sample shows 130,000 to 150,000 clones, roughly 80% of them seen only once. The sample comprised peripheral blood. All receptors come from a human donor in a cohort sampled during active COVID-19. Both conserved end residues are part of each CDR3. Each record gives: J gene, D gene, V gene, CDR3 protein, CDR3 DNA. D genes are given only for firm matches.

>TRBJ1-4|TRBD1|TRBV9
CASSSSGQGHEKLFF
TGTGCCAGCAGCTCGTCCGGACAGGGTCATGAAAAACTGTTTTTT
>TRBJ2-5|TRBD2|TRBV2
CASSVGLAGEETQYF
TGTGCCAGCAGCGTGGGACTAGCGGGAGAAGAGACCCAGTACTTC
>TRBJ2-7|TRBD2|TRBV28
CASSLVAPPGLQTYEQYF
TGTGCCAGCAGTTTAGTCGCGCCCCCGGGACTACAGACCTACGAGCAGTACTTC
>TRBJ2-1|TRBD1|TRBV11-2
CASSLDRTGNEQFF
TGTGCCAGCAGCTTAGATCGGACAGGCAATGAGCAGTTCTTC
>TRBJ2-7|TRBD2|TRBV5-1
CASSLEAGGAYEQYF
TGCGCCAGCAGCTTGGAAGCGGGGGGGGCCTACGAGCAGTACTTC
>TRBJ2-3|.|TRBV2
CARTGQEGGTQYF
TGTGCCAGGACGGGTCAGGAAGGGGGTACGCAGTATTTT
>TRBJ2-3|.|TRBV2
CASSGFSSTDTQYF
TGTGCCAGCAGTGGTTTCTCTAGCACAGATACGCAGTATTTT
>TRBJ2-1|.|TRBV6-5
CASSHTPASREFF
TGTGCCAGCAGTCATACCCCTGCGTCGAGGGAGTTCTTC
>TRBJ1-1|.|TRBV28
CASSLVTMNTEAFF
TGTGCCAGCAGTTTAGTAACTATGAACACTGAAGCTTTCTTT
>TRBJ2-1|TRBD2|TRBV7-2
CASRTSGVNNEQFF
TGTGCCAGCAGAACTAGCGGAGTCAACAATGAGCAGTTCTTC
>TRBJ1-2|TRBD1|TRBV28
CASRLDRAWDGYTF
TGTGCCAGCAGGCTGGACAGGGCGTGGGATGGCTACACCTTC
>TRBJ2-7|TRBD2|TRBV6-2/TRBV6-3
CASSSPGLAYEQYF
TGTGCCAGCAGTTCCCCGGGACTAGCCTACGAGCAGTACTTC
>TRBJ1-1|.|TRBV5-4
CASSQQANTEAFF
TGTGCCAGCAGCCAGCAGGCGAACACTGAAGCTTTCTTT
>TRBJ2-7|TRBD1|TRBV2
CASGGTGGYEQYF
TGTGCCAGCGGGGGGACAGGGGGCTACGAGCAGTACTTC
>TRBJ2-6|.|TRBV30
CARGTTDSGANVLTF
TGTGCCCGGGGGACCACAGACTCTGGGGCCAACGTCCTGACTTTC
>TRBJ2-1|TRBD1|TRBV6-6
CASSYGQGYNEQFF
TGTGCCAGCAGTTACGGACAGGGCTACAATGAGCAGTTCTTC